This T cell receptor (beta chain) was observed in a study of blood T cells in healthy people across ages. Germline CDR1 and CDR2: KGHDR and SFDVKD. CDR3 length: 14 amino acids. V dropped 5 bases and J dropped 7; count of bases not matched to a gene: 9. This clonotype turned up a few times. What it binds is unknown. A second PCR of roughly 7 to 11 cycles used a sample-barcoded 5' primer and a J-beta primer mix. TCRdb ran MiXCR on the 5' RACE reads and lists one entry per CDR3 protein. Of roughly 1,800,000 distinct CDR3 sequences in the sample, 40% to 55% are singletons; the top ten hold 2% to 2.5%. Findings and limits, study-wide: The fall in TCR beta diversity per million T cells was roughly linear with age.

The rearrangement joins TRBV24-1 to TRBJ1-2; TRBD1 aligns across 7 bases. The receptor was derived from a woman between 40 and 55 years old in good health. The sample taken for sequencing was blood. This CDR3 reads CATSAGRDRGGYTF. CDR3 nucleotide sequence: TGTGCCACCAGTGCTGGACGGGACAGAGGTGGCTACACCTTC.